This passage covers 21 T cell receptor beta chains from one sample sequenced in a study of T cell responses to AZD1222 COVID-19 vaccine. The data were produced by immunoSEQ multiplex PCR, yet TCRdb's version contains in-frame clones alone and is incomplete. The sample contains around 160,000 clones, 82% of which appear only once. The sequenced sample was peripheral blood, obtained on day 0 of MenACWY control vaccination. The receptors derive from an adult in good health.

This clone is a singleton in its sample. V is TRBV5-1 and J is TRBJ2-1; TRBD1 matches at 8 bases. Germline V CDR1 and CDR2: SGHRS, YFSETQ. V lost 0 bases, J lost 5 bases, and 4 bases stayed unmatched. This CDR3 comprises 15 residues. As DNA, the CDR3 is TGCGCCAGCAGCTTGGAGACAGGGGTTCACAATGAGCAGTTCTTC. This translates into CASSLETGVHNEQFF.

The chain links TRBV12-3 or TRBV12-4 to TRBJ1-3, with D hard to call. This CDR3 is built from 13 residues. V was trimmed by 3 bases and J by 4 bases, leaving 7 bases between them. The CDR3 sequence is CASSLGPGNTIYF. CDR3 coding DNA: TGTGCCAGCAGTTTGGGCCCCGGAAACACCATATATTTT.

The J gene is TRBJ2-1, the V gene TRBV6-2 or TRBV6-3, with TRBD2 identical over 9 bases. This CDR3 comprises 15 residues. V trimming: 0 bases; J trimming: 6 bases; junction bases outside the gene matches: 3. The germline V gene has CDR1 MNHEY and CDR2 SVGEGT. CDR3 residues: CASSYSGAGGNEQFF. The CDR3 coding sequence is TGTGCCAGCAGTTACTCAGGAGCGGGGGGCAATGAGCAGTTCTTC.

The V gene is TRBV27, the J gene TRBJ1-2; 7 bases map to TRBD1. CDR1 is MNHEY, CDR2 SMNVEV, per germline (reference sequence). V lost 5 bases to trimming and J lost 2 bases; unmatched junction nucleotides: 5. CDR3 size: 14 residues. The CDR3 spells CASSPPGQNYGYTF. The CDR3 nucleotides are TGTGCCAGCAGTCCACCGGGACAGAACTATGGCTACACCTTC.

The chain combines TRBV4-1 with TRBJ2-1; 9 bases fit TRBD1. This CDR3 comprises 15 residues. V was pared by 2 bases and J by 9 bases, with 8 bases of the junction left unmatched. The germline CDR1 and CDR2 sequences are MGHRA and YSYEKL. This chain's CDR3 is CASSQRLRQGGEQFF. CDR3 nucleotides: TGCGCCAGCAGCCAACGTCTGAGACAGGGGGGTGAGCAGTTCTTC.

The CDR3 coding sequence is TGTGCCAGCAGCCGAACAGGGTCCTCGGGAAACACCATATATTTT. This encodes CASSRTGSSGNTIYF. J is TRBJ1-3 and V is TRBV5-4; D may be TRBD1 (6 bases). The CDR3 length is 15 residues. The germline gives CDR1 SGHNT, CDR2 YYREEE (reference sequence). The V gene lost 4 bases and the J gene lost 4 bases, with 15 bases spanning the gap. The full variable domain, its missing parts supplied by reference TRBV5-4 and TRBJ1-3, is ETGVTQSPTHLIKTRGQQVTLRCSSQSGHNTVSWYQQALGQGPQFIFQYYREEENGRGNFPPRFSGLQFPNYSSELNVNALELDDSALYLCASSRTGSSGNTIYFGEGSWLTVV.

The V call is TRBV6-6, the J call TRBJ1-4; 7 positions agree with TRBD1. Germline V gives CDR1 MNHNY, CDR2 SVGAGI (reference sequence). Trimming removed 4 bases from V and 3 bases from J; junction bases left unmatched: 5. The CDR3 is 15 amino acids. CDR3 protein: CASSSTDRSNEKLFF. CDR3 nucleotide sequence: TGTGCCAGCAGTTCGACGGACAGGTCTAATGAAAAACTGTTTTTT.

In DNA, the CDR3 is TGTGCCAGCAGCTCCCGGGGGTCTAGTGAAAAACTGTTTTTT. Translating gives CASSSRGSSEKLFF. This rearrangement joins TRBV6-5 to TRBJ1-4; D is perhaps TRBD1 (5 bases). Per the germline V gene, CDR1 is MNHEY and CDR2 is SVGAGI. This CDR3 is built from 14 residues. V was cut by 6 bases and J by 7 bases, with 15 bases left in between.

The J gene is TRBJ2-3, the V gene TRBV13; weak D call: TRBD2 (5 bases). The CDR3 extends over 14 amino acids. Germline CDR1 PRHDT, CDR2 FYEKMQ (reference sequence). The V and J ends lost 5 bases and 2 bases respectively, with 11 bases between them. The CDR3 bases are TGTGCCAGCAGCCCAGGACTGAACACAGATACGCAGTATTTT. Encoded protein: CASSPGLNTDTQYF.

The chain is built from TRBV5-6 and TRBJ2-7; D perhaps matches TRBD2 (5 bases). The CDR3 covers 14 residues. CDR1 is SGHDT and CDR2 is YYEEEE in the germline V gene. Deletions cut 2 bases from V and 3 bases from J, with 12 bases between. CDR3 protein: CASSLGPAGYEQYV. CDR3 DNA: TGTGCCAGCAGCTTAGGACCCGCGGGCTACGAGCAGTACGTC.

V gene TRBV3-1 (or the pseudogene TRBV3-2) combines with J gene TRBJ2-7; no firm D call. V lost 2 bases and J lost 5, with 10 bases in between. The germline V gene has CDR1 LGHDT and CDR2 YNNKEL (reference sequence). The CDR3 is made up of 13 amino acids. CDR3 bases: TGTGCCAGCAGCCAATCAGGCCGGCACGAGCAGTACGTC. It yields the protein CASSQSGRHEQYV.

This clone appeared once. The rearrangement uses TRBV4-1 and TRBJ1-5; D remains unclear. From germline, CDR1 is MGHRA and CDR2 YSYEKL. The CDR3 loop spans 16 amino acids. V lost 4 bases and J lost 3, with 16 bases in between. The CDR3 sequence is CASSLTAGGNNQPQHF. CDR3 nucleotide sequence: TGCGCCAGCAGCCTAACAGCGGGCGGGAACAATCAGCCCCAGCATTTT.

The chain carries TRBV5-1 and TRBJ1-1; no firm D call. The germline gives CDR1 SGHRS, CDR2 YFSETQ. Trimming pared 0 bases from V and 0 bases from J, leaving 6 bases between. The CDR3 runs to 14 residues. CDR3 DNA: TGCGCCAGCAGCTTGGGCGGAGTGAACACTGAAGCTTTCTTT. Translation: CASSLGGVNTEAFF.

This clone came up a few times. CDR3 residues: CASREEDNEQFF. The CDR3 nucleotides read TGTGCCAGCAGAGAGGAAGACAATGAGCAGTTCTTC. This chain connects TRBV28 to TRBJ2-1; D gene ambiguous. The CDR3 spans 12 residues. V shed 6 bases and J shed 5 bases, with 8 bases lying between them. Germline V gene lookup returns CDR1 MDHEN and CDR2 SYDVKM.

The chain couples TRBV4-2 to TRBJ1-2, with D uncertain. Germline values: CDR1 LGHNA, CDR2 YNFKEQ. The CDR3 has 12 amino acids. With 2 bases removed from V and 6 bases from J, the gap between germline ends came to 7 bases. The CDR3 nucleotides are TGTGCCAGCAGCCAATGGCCTGATGGCTACACCTTC. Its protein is CASSQWPDGYTF.

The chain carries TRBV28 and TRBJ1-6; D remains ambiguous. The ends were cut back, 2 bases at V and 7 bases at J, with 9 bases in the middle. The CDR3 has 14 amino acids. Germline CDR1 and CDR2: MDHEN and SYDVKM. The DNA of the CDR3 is TGTGCCAGCAGTTTAATTGAGCGGAATTCACCCCTCCACTTT. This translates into CASSLIERNSPLHF.

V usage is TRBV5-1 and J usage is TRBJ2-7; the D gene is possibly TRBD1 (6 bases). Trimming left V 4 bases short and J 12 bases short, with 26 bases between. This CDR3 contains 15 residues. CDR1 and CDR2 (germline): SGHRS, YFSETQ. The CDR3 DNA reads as TGCGCCAGCAGCCCCCCGACAGGTTCAGAAGGATTGGGGTACGTC. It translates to CASSPPTGSEGLGYV.

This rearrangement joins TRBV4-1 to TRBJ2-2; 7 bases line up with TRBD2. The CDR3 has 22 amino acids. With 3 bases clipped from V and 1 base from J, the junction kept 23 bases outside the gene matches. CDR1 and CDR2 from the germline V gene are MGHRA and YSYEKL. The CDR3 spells CASSHRLGPGQGGGRNTGELFF. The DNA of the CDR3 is TGCGCCAGCAGCCACCGATTGGGGCCAGGGCAGGGCGGGGGACGGAACACCGGGGAGCTGTTTTTT.

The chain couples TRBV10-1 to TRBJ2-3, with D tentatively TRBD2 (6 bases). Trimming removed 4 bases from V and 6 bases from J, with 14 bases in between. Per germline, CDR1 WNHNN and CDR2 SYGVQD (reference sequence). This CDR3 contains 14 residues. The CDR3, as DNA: TGCGCCAGCAGTGCTCGGGGGTCGGGGGATACGCAGTATTTT. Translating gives CASSARGSGDTQYF.

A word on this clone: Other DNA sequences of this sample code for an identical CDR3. CDR3 DNA sequence: TGTGCCTGGAGTGTGGGCATGAACACTGAAGCTTTCTTT. Translated: CAWSVGMNTEAFF. The rearrangement uses TRBV30 and TRBJ1-1; no reliable D call. V dropped 0 bases and J dropped 0 bases, with 5 bases sitting between them. The germline gives CDR1 GTSNPN, CDR2 SVGIG (reference sequence). This CDR3 is 13 amino acids long.

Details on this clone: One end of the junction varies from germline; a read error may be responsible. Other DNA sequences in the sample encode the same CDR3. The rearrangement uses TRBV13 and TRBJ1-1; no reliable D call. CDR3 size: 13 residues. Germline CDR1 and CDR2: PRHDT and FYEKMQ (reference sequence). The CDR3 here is CASSFGSYTEAFF. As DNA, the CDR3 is TGTGCCAGCAGCTTTGGATCCTACACTGAAGCTTTTTTT.